Presented here are 30 T cell receptor beta chains from one specimen sequenced in a study of T cell repertoires in cytomegalovirus infection. TCRdb processed the reads anew with MiXCR; each CDR3 protein has one entry. The sample consists of about 130,000 distinct CDR3 sequences, 32% of them appearing once. These receptors have no known antigen. The material sequenced was CD8+ T cells from cultured PBMCs, taken from culture after CMV antigen stimulation. Receptor source: a human donor in good health (CMV status not recorded). Some clones in this sample may be carry-over from other donors' samples.

This clonotype was detected only a few times. The chain carries TRBV7-8 and TRBJ1-1; 9 positions agree with TRBD1. Germline CDR1 and CDR2: SGHVS and FQNEAQ. This CDR3 contains 15 residues. V lost 1 base, J lost 6 bases, and 6 bases stayed unmatched. CDR3 bases: TGTGCCAGCAGCTTAGAGACAGGGGGGTCCTCTGAAGCTTTCTTT. Translating it yields CASSLETGGSSEAFF. Full variable domain (outside the CDR3, taken from reference TRBV7-8 and TRBJ1-1): GAGVSQSPRYKVAKRGQDVALRCDPISGHVSLFWYQQALGQGPEFLTYFQNEAQLDKSGLPSDRFFAERPEGSVSTLKIQRTQQEDSAVYLCASSLETGGSSEAFFGQGTRLTVV.

This clonotype was seen only a few times. This chain connects TRBV6-1 to TRBJ1-1; 9 bases are a match to TRBD1. CDR1 and CDR2 from the germline V gene are MNHNS and SASEGT. The CDR3 has 14 residues. The trim removed 6 bases at V and 4 bases at J, leaving 6 bases unmatched. The CDR3 protein is CASRADRGSTEAFF. The CDR3 coding sequence is TGTGCCAGCAGGGCGGACAGGGGTAGCACTGAAGCTTTCTTT.

This chain joins TRBV28 and TRBJ2-7; D is possibly TRBD1 (6 bases). Trimming took off 5 bases at V and 6 bases at J, with 17 bases between the two ends. The germline V gene has CDR1 MDHEN and CDR2 SYDVKM. This CDR3 has 14 amino acids. The CDR3, as DNA: TGTGCCAGCAGTCGGGACATCACAAGGGTCGAGCAGTACTTC. Its protein product is CASSRDITRVEQYF.

This clonotype has only a few counts. The chain combines TRBV6-2 or TRBV6-3 with TRBJ2-1, with a tentative D call TRBD1 (5 bases). V was shortened by 7 bases and J by 6 bases, with 10 bases between the two germline ends. The CDR3 has 12 residues. Germline CDR1 and CDR2: MNHEY and SVGEGT. CDR3 DNA sequence: TGTGCCAGCATGACAGCGACCAATGAGCAGTTCTTC. Translation: CASMTATNEQFF.

The chain employs TRBV20-1 and TRBJ2-7; 11 positions match TRBD2. CDR3 length: 17 residues. V lost 0 bases and J lost 4; bases outside the gene matches: 11. Germline V gene lookup returns CDR1 DFQATT and CDR2 SNEGSKA (reference sequence). Written as DNA, the CDR3 is TGCAGTGCTAGAGATCCCCTTCTAGCGGGGGGTTGGTACGAGCAGTACTTC. Its protein product is CSARDPLLAGGWYEQYF.

The rearrangement uses TRBV12-3 or TRBV12-4 and TRBJ1-6; D remains ambiguous. The CDR3 consists of 13 residues. Between the trimmed V and J ends, which lost 1 base and 10 bases, there was a span of 8 bases. The CDR3 loop is CASSLGSRSPLHF. DNA of the CDR3: TGTGCCAGCAGTTTAGGGTCGCGCTCACCCCTCCACTTT.

The gene calls are TRBV7-8 and TRBJ2-7; the D is unclear. The CDR3 runs 13 residues. Per the germline V gene, CDR1 is SGHVS and CDR2 is FQNEAQ. The V end lost 2 bases, the J end lost 4 bases, and 9 bases lay between the germline ends. CDR3 in amino acids: CASSLRQLYEQYF. DNA of the CDR3: TGTGCCAGCAGCTTAAGGCAGCTTTACGAGCAGTACTTC. Based on the CDR3 plus reference TRBV7-8 and TRBJ2-7, the full variable domain is GAGVSQSPRYKVAKRGQDVALRCDPISGHVSLFWYQQALGQGPEFLTYFQNEAQLDKSGLPSDRFFAERPEGSVSTLKIQRTQQEDSAVYLCASSLRQLYEQYFGPGTRLTVT.

This clonotype has only a few counts. The V and J genes are TRBV10-3 and TRBJ1-2; 9 positions match TRBD1. The CDR3 extends over 16 amino acids. Trimming at V came to 4 bases and at J to 4 bases, leaving 10 bases not matched to a gene. Germline loops: CDR1 ENHRY, CDR2 SYGVKD. DNA of the CDR3: TGTGCCATCAGTGTAGTCCCGGACAGGGGAGGCTATGGCTACACCTTC. Translation: CAISVVPDRGGYGYTF.

The J gene is TRBJ2-7, the V gene TRBV12-3 or TRBV12-4, with D tentatively TRBD2 (5 bases). V was shortened by 1 base and J by 4 bases, with 14 bases between the two germline ends. The CDR3 extends over 15 amino acids. The CDR3 protein is CASSLGLGERYEQYF. For the CDR3, the DNA is TGTGCCAGCAGTTTAGGTCTCGGGGAAAGGTACGAGCAGTACTTC.

The chain couples TRBV11-3 to TRBJ2-1; D remains ambiguous. This CDR3 spans 14 amino acids. With 3 bases removed from V and 7 bases from J, the gap between germline ends came to 13 bases. Germline assignment: CDR1 SGHNT and CDR2 YENEEA. DNA for the CDR3: TGTGCCAGCAGCTTTCTCTCTTTTTGGAATGAGCAGTTCTTC. Its protein is CASSFLSFWNEQFF.

In DNA form, the CDR3 reads TGTGCCAGCAGTTACTCGAGGGGATTTGGTCATAGCAATCAGCCCCAGCATTTT. This translates into CASSYSRGFGHSNQPQHF. The chain links TRBV6-6 to TRBJ1-5; D might be TRBD1 (5 bases). The germline V gene has CDR1 MNHNY and CDR2 SVGAGI (reference sequence). CDR3 length: 18 residues. The V and J ends lost 0 bases and 0 bases respectively, with 15 bases between them.

This clonotype was counted a few times. This chain joins TRBV11-2 and TRBJ1-1; 8 positions match TRBD1. V was clipped by 0 bases and J by 6 bases; unmatched bases: 9. Per the germline V gene, CDR1 is SGHAT and CDR2 is FQNNGV. The length of the CDR3 is 16 residues. The CDR3 nucleotides read TGTGCCAGCAGCTTAGAGTGGGCAGGGGGCTTAGCTGAAGCTTTCTTT. Translating gives CASSLEWAGGLAEAFF.

This clonotype was observed a single time. V is TRBV7-2 and J is TRBJ2-1; 7 bases agree with TRBD2. Unmatched junction bases numbered 6, after V lost 1 base and J lost 6 bases. The CDR3 loop spans 15 amino acids. Looked up from germline, CDR1 is SGHTA and CDR2 is FQGNSA. CDR3 amino acids: CASSLVMGLTNEQFF. CDR3 DNA: TGTGCCAGCAGCTTAGTGATGGGACTAACCAATGAGCAGTTCTTC.

This chain uses TRBV12-3 or TRBV12-4 with TRBJ2-4, with 11 bases lining up with TRBD2. V shed 5 bases, J shed 2 bases, and the junction held 8 bases outside the gene matches. This CDR3 is built from 17 residues. In DNA form, the CDR3 reads TGTGCCAGCAGTGCCTTACTAGCGGGGGAAACCAAAAACATTCAGTACTTC. Translated, it gives CASSALLAGETKNIQYF.

This clonotype was counted at least ten times. The V call is TRBV18, the J call TRBJ2-2, with D hard to call. This CDR3 has 17 amino acids. Germline V lookup: CDR1 KGHSH, CDR2 LQKENI. V was pared by 6 bases and J by 0 bases, with 17 bases between. CDR3 nucleotide sequence: TGTGCCAGCTCCCCTTTGTCCAAGTATGCGAACACCGGGGAGCTGTTTTTT. It specifies CASSPLSKYANTGELFF.

This clonotype was seen a handful of times. The gene calls are TRBV27 and TRBJ1-6; D uncertain. The germline gives CDR1 MNHEY, CDR2 SMNVEV (reference sequence). This CDR3 region has 13 residues. Trimming took off 3 bases at V and 9 bases at J, with 9 bases between the two ends. The CDR3 DNA follows: TGTGCCAGCAGTTTGAGCGTTGGTTCACCCCTCCACTTT. This encodes CASSLSVGSPLHF.

The chain links TRBV2 to TRBJ1-2; a weak D match, TRBD1 (6 bases). The length of the CDR3 is 11 residues. Germline V gene data show CDR1 as SNHLY and CDR2 as FYNNEI. Trimming removed 10 bases from V and 7 bases from J, with 13 bases in between. CDR3: CATQQGFGYTF. DNA of the CDR3: TGTGCCACCCAACAGGGCTTTGGCTACACCTTC.

This clonotype was counted a few times. V gene TRBV6-5 combines with J gene TRBJ1-2; 9 nucleotides align to TRBD1. The V gene's germline CDR1 is MNHEY and CDR2 SVGAGI. This CDR3 is built from 13 residues. J gave up 8 bases and V 5 bases, and 6 bases lay outside the gene matches. The CDR3 is CASSQDRGQGYTF. The CDR3 DNA reads as TGTGCCAGCAGTCAGGACAGGGGTCAAGGCTACACCTTC.

The sample holds many counts of this clonotype. The rearrangement uses TRBV10-3 and TRBJ2-1; 10 bases align to TRBD2. CDR1 and CDR2 from the germline V gene are ENHRY and SYGVKD. Trimming cost V 4 bases and J 4 bases; bases outside gene matches: 7. The CDR3 has 16 residues. CDR3 residues: CAISVQAGGIYNEQFF. In nucleotides, the CDR3 is TGTGCCATCAGTGTTCAAGCGGGGGGGATTTACAATGAGCAGTTCTTC.

This chain joins TRBV12-5 and TRBJ1-5; D is uncertain. Germline-derived CDR1 and CDR2 are LGHNT and FRNRAP. This CDR3 is built from 13 residues. The ends were cut back, 3 bases at V and 2 bases at J, with 5 bases in the middle. The CDR3 nucleotides read TGTGCTAGTGGTTTTGCGGGCAATCAGCCCCAGCATTTT. Translated, it gives CASGFAGNQPQHF.

This rearrangement joins TRBV6-5 to TRBJ1-1; D is perhaps TRBD1 (6 bases). The CDR3 extends over 14 amino acids. Trimming stripped 4 bases from V and 7 bases from J, with 16 bases between. Per germline, CDR1 MNHEY and CDR2 SVGAGI. CDR3: CASSSPKGELEAFF. As DNA, the CDR3 is TGTGCCAGCAGTTCCCCGAAGGGGGAGCTTGAAGCTTTCTTT.

V gene TRBV15 combines with J gene TRBJ2-5; 8 nucleotides match TRBD1. Per germline, CDR1 LNHNV and CDR2 YYDKDF (reference sequence). The CDR3 is 16 amino acids. V dropped 1 base and J dropped 4; count of bases not matched to a gene: 8. The CDR3: CATSRGQGAGRETQYF. The CDR3 coding sequence is TGTGCCACCAGCAGAGGCCAGGGGGCTGGACGAGAGACCCAGTACTTC.

Ten or more counts support this clonotype. This rearrangement joins TRBV6-2 or TRBV6-3 to TRBJ2-2, with D tentatively TRBD1 (5 bases). Germline V gives CDR1 MNHEY, CDR2 SVGEGT. The CDR3 runs 14 residues. V dropped 7 bases and J dropped 3 bases, with 12 bases sitting between them. The CDR3 DNA reads TGTGCCAGCAACCAGGGTCCGTACACCGGGGAGCTGTTTTTT. Its translation: CASNQGPYTGELFF.

The chain links TRBV24-1 to TRBJ1-5; 7 positions agree with TRBD1. Germline V CDR1 and CDR2: KGHDR, SFDVKD. CDR3 length equals 16 residues. The ends lost 7 bases at V and 0 bases at J; junction bases unmatched: 8. The CDR3 sequence: CATSTPGQTSNQPQHF. Written as DNA, the CDR3 is TGTGCCACCAGCACACCGGGACAGACTAGCAATCAGCCCCAGCATTTT.

The V gene is TRBV7-9, the J gene TRBJ2-7, with TRBD1 identical over 7 bases. J gave up 7 bases and V 5 bases, and 14 bases lay outside the gene matches. The CDR3 sequence is 15 residues long. Per germline, CDR1 SEHNR and CDR2 FQNEAQ (reference sequence). In nucleotides, the CDR3 is TGTGCCAGCAGCGCACGGGACAGTGCCATCGGGGAGCAGTACTTC. Its protein is CASSARDSAIGEQYF.

This clonotype came up a few times. This chain uses TRBV29-1 with TRBJ1-3; tentatively, D is TRBD1 (5 bases). Deletions cut 6 bases from V and 4 bases from J, with 13 bases between. Germline V gene sequence: CDR1 SQVTM, CDR2 ANQGSEA. The CDR3 has 13 residues. The CDR3 sequence: CSVAGLSGNTIYF. CDR3 nucleotide sequence: TGCAGCGTGGCAGGGCTTTCGGGAAACACCATATATTTT.

The chain combines TRBV3-1 with TRBJ2-3; D is unclear. The CDR3 runs to 15 residues. In germline, CDR1 is LGHDT, CDR2 YNNKEL (reference sequence). V gave up 1 base and J gave up 2 bases, with 10 bases separating them. The CDR3: CASSQGPLYTDTQYF. The CDR3, as DNA: TGTGCCAGCAGCCAAGGACCGCTCTACACAGATACGCAGTATTTT.

At least ten counts were recorded for this clonotype. The V call is TRBV11-2, the J call TRBJ2-3; TRBD2 aligns across 10 bases. The V segment lost 5 bases and the J segment 2 bases; nucleotides outside the gene matches: 10. From germline, CDR1 is SGHAT and CDR2 FQNNGV. There are 17 residues in the CDR3. The CDR3 reads CASSQIAGLADTDTQYF. The CDR3 coding sequence is TGTGCCAGCAGCCAAATCGCAGGACTAGCGGACACAGATACGCAGTATTTT.

Ten or more counts support this clonotype. The chain recombines TRBV7-2 with TRBJ1-3; D call uncertain. Trimming pared 4 bases from V and 1 base from J, leaving 14 bases between. Germline CDR1 and CDR2: SGHTA and FQGNSA. This CDR3 spans 16 amino acids. CDR3 sequence reads: CASSYAIPRSGNTIYF. The CDR3 DNA sequence: TGTGCCAGCAGCTACGCGATTCCTCGATCTGGAAACACCATATATTTT.

This chain uses TRBV12-3 or TRBV12-4 with TRBJ1-6, with D tentatively TRBD1 (5 bases). Trimming stripped 6 bases from V and 3 bases from J, with 12 bases between. The CDR3 has 15 residues. CDR3 region: CASRDDRVYNSPLHF. CDR3 bases: TGTGCCAGCAGGGACGACAGAGTCTATAATTCACCCCTCCACTTT.